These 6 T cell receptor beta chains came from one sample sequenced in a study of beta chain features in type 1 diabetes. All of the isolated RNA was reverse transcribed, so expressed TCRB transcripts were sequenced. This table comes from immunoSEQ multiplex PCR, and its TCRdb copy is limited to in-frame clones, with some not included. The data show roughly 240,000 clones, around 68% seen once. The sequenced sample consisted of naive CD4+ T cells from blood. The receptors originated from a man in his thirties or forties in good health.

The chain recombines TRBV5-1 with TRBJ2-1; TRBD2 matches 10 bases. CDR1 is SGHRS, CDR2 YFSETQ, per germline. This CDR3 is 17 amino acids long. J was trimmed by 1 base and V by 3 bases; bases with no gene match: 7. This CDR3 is CASSWILAGGSYNEQFF. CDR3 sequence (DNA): TGCGCCAGCAGCTGGATTTTAGCGGGGGGTTCCTACAATGAGCAGTTCTTC.

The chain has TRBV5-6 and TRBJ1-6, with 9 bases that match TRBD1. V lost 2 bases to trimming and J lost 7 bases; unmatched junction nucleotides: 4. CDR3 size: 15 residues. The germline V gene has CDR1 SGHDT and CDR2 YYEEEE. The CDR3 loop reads CASSLSGTGNSPLHF. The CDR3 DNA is TGTGCCAGCAGCTTATCCGGGACAGGGAATTCACCCCTCCACTTT.

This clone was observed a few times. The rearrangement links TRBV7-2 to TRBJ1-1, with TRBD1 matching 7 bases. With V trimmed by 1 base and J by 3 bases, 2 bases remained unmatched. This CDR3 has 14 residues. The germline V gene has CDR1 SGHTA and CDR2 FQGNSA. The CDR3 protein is CASSLVTGYTEAFF. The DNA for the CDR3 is TGTGCCAGCAGCTTAGTGACAGGGTACACTGAAGCTTTCTTT.

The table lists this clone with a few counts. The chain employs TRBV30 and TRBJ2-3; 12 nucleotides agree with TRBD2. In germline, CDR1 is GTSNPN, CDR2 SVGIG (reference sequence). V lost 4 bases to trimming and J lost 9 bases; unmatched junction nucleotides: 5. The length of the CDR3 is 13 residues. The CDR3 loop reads CAWTLGTSGTQYF. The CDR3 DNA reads TGTGCCTGGACCTTAGGGACTAGCGGGACGCAGTATTTT.

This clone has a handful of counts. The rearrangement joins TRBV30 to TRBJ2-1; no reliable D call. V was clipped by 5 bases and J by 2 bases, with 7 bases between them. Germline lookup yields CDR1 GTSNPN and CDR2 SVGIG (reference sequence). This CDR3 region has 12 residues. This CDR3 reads CAWGVAYNEQFF. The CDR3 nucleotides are TGTGCCTGGGGGGTCGCCTACAATGAGCAGTTCTTC. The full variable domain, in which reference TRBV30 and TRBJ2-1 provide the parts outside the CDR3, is SQTIHQWPATLVQPVGSPLSLECTVEGTSNPNLYWYRQAAGRGLQLLFYSVGIGQISSEVPQNLSASRPQDRQFILSSKKLLLSDSGFYLCAWGVAYNEQFFGPGTRLTVL.

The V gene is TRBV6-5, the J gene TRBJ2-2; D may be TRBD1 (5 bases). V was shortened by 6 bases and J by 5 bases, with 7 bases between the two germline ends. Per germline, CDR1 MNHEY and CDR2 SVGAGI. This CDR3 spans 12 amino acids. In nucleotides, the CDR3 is TGTGCCAGCAGGACAGCTACCGGGGAGCTGTTTTTT. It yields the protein CASRTATGELFF.